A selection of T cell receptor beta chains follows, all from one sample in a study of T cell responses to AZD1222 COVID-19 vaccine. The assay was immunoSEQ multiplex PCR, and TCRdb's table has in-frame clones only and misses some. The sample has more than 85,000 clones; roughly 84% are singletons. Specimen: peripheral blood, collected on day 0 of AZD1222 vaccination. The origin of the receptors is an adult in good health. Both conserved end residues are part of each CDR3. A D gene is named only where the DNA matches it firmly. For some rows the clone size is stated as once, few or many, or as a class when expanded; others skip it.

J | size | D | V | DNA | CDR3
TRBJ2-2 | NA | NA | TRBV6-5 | TGTGCCAGCATGGACCCTTATGGGACAAAGGAGCTGTTTTTT | CASMDPYGTKELFF
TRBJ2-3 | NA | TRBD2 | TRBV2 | TGTGCCAGCAGTGAAGGGGGACTAGCGGGGGGCACAGATACGCAGTATTTT | CASSEGGLAGGTDTQYF
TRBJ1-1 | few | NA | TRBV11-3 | TGTGCCAGCAGCTTACCACAGGGAAGGTACACTGAAGCTTTCTTT | CASSLPQGRYTEAFF
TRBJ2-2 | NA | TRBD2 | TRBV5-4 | TGTGCCAGCAACCAGCCCCGACTAACTAGCGGGGTCACCGGGGAGCTGTTTTTT | CASNQPRLTSGVTGELFF
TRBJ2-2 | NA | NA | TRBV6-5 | TGTGCCAGCAACGCCGCGATGACCGGGGAGCTGTTTTTT | CASNAAMTGELFF
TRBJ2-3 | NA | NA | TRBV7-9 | TGTGCCAGCAGCCCAGCGGGTCGCCCCTCCCCCGCAGATACGCAGTATTTT | CASSPAGRPSPADTQYF
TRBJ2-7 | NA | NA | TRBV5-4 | TGTGCCAGCAGCTTGGACGCCTACGAGCAGTACTTC | CASSLDAYEQYF
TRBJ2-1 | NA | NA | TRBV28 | TGTGCCAGCAGTACACCCAGGTTTTCTGAGCAGTTCTTC | CASSTPRFSEQFF
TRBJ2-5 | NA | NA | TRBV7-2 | TGTGCCAGCAGCTTGTCCCGACAAGAGACCCAGTACTTC | CASSLSRQETQYF
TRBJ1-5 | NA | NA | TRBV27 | TGTGCCAGCAGTTTATTAGCAAGGGATAAGCCCCAGCATTTT | CASSLLARDKPQHF
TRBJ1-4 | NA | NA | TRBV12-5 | TGTGCTAGTGGTTTGGCCTCCGGGACTGCGGGCGAAAAACTGTTTTTT | CASGLASGTAGEKLFF
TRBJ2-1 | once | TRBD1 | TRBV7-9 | TGTGCCAGCAGCGCCGCCGGGACAGGGGGCTACAATGAGCAGTTCTTC | CASSAAGTGGYNEQFF
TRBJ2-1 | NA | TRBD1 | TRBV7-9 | TGTGCCAGCAGCCCGACAGGGGGGGGGTGGAATGAGCAGTTCTTC | CASSPTGGGWNEQFF
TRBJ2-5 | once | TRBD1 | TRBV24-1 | TGTGCCACCAGTGACACCGGACAGGGCGGGCGGGAGACCCAGTACTTC | CATSDTGQGGRETQYF
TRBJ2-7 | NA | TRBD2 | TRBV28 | TGTGCCAGCACGGGAGGGCCTAGGTACGAGCAGTACTTC | CASTGGPRYEQYF
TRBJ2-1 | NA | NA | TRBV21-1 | TGTGCCAGCAGCAATGAGTTCTACAATGAGCAGTTCTTC | CASSNEFYNEQFF